A single sample gave rise to the 18 T cell receptor beta chains below, sequenced in a study of cytomegalovirus exposure and HLA in healthy donors. The primer mix had 60 Vbeta and 13 Jbeta primers. The method was immunoSEQ multiplex PCR; TCRdb's version includes in-frame clones alone and lacks a portion of them. The sample lists about 33,000 clones, over 40% seen once, with more than 5% in the top ten. Sequencing was done on a sample of PBMCs. These receptor sequences come from a woman aged 40 to 49 in good health and CMV-seropositive.

With regard to this clone: The junction departs from the called germline gene at one end, perhaps through a read error. The chain links TRBV7-7 to TRBJ2-3; a weak D match, TRBD2 (6 bases). Germline V gene data show CDR1 as SSHAT and CDR2 as FNYEAQ (reference sequence). The CDR3 loop spans 15 amino acids. The CDR3: CASSWGGPGTDTQYF. CDR3 DNA: TGTGCTAGCAGCTGGGGAGGCCCTGGTACAGATACGCAGTATTTT.

This clone was detected once. This sequence joins TRBV4-3 and TRBJ2-1; 7 bases are a match to TRBD2. In germline, CDR1 is LGHNA, CDR2 YSLEER. J was trimmed by 5 bases and V by 0 bases; bases with no gene match: 4. This CDR3 region has 15 residues. The CDR3 protein is CASSQDLADNNEQFF. Here the CDR3 DNA reads TGCGCCAGCAGCCAAGACCTAGCGGATAACAATGAGCAGTTCTTC.

This clone was counted a few times. The chain is built from TRBV6-4 and TRBJ2-1, with a tentative D call TRBD1 (7 bases). The germline V gene encodes CDR1 MRHNA and CDR2 SNTAGT. CDR3 size: 15 residues. V gave up 4 bases and J gave up 6 bases, with 16 bases separating them. In nucleotides, the CDR3 is TGTGCCAGCAGTGCCGAGGAGGGGGCGGCCAATGAGCAGTTCTTC. The encoded protein is CASSAEEGAANEQFF.

J is TRBJ2-1 and V is TRBV6-5; perhaps TRBD2 as D (5 bases). Trimming stripped 4 bases from V and 6 bases from J, with 16 bases between. Germline V gene lookup returns CDR1 MNHEY and CDR2 SVGAGI. The CDR3 covers 15 residues. CDR3 amino acids: CASSSQTSGSNEQFF. The CDR3 region has the DNA TGTGCCAGCAGTTCCCAAACGTCGGGGTCCAATGAGCAGTTCTTC.

The chain combines TRBV18 with TRBJ1-1, with a tentative D call TRBD1 (6 bases). Trimming took off 2 bases at V and 3 bases at J, with 10 bases between the two ends. The germline gives CDR1 KGHSH, CDR2 LQKENI. The CDR3 is 14 residues long. The DNA of the CDR3 is TGTGCCAGCTCACCAGGCGCAGGGGACACTGAAGCTTTCTTT. It yields the protein CASSPGAGDTEAFF.

There are a few counts of this clone. This chain joins TRBV11-3 and TRBJ2-3; weak D call: TRBD1 (6 bases). Germline-derived CDR1 and CDR2 are SGHNT and YENEEA. The CDR3 is 15 amino acids. V lost 5 bases, J lost 2 bases, and 14 bases lay in between. CDR3 residues: CASSKGGDNTDTQYF. CDR3 coding DNA: TGTGCCAGCAGCAAGGGTGGGGACAACACAGATACGCAGTATTTT. The complete variable domain, with remaining parts taken from reference TRBV11-3 and TRBJ2-3, reads EAGVVQSPRYKIIEKKQPVAFWCNPISGHNTLYWYLQNLGQGPELLIRYENEEAVDDSQLPKDRFSAERLKGVDSTLKIQPAELGDSAVYLCASSKGGDNTDTQYFGPGTRLTVL.

The genes are TRBV15 and TRBJ2-7, with 7 bases lining up with TRBD2. The CDR3 consists of 15 residues. V gave up 0 bases and J gave up 3 bases; unmatched junction bases: 5. The V gene's germline CDR1 is LNHNV and CDR2 YYDKDF (reference sequence). The CDR3 sequence: CATSRDIGGVYEQYF. Here the CDR3 DNA reads TGTGCCACCAGCAGAGATATTGGGGGGGTCTACGAGCAGTACTTC. Complete variable domain (other parts from reference TRBV15 and TRBJ2-7): DAMVIQNPRYQVTQFGKPVTLSCSQTLNHNVMYWYQQKSSQAPKLLFHYYDKDFNNEADTPDNFQSRRPNTSFCFLDIRSPGLGDTAMYLCATSRDIGGVYEQYFGPGTRLTVT.

V usage is TRBV10-3 and J usage is TRBJ2-1; TRBD2 matches at 10 bases. Germline values: CDR1 ENHRY, CDR2 SYGVKD. J was trimmed by 7 bases and V by 2 bases; bases with no gene match: 14. The CDR3 spans 18 residues. The CDR3 nucleotides read TGTGCCATCAGTGAGAGGGGTTTCCCTAGCGGGGGTCAAAATGAGCAGTTCTTC. It yields the protein CAISERGFPSGGQNEQFF.

This rearrangement joins TRBV4-1 to TRBJ2-5; maybe TRBD1 (5 bases). Germline assignment: CDR1 MGHRA and CDR2 YSYEKL. The CDR3 length is 14 residues. The V and J ends lost 2 bases and 5 bases respectively, with 12 bases between them. DNA of the CDR3: TGCGCCAGCAGCCAATATGGGGCGAGTGAGACCCAGTACTTC. Encoded protein: CASSQYGASETQYF.

This chain joins TRBV4-2 and TRBJ2-5; 9 nucleotides match TRBD2. The CDR3 loop spans 18 amino acids. CDR1 LGHNA and CDR2 YNFKEQ come from the germline V gene. V was clipped by 0 bases and J by 4 bases; unmatched bases: 12. The CDR3 DNA reads TGTGCCAGCAGCCAAGATTCGGAGGAGCGGGGGGCCGGAGAGACCCAGTACTTC. It specifies CASSQDSEERGAGETQYF.

This rearrangement joins TRBV6-5 to TRBJ1-6, with D possibly being TRBD1 (5 bases). This CDR3 has 13 residues. Trimming took 2 bases from V and 14 from J, leaving 13 bases between them. Germline V gene sequence: CDR1 MNHEY, CDR2 SVGAGI. The CDR3 reads CASSYRSQGALHF. Here the CDR3 DNA reads TGTGCCAGCAGTTACCGAAGTCAGGGCGCCCTCCACTTT.

The chain joins TRBV5-4 to TRBJ2-5, with D tentatively TRBD1 (6 bases). This CDR3 is 14 amino acids long. From germline, CDR1 is SGHNT and CDR2 YYREEE (reference sequence). V shed 3 bases and J shed 2 bases, with 11 bases lying between them. The DNA of the CDR3 is TGTGCCAGCAGCTCAACAGGGTTTCAAGAGACCCAGTACTTC. Its translation is CASSSTGFQETQYF.

This clone was observed a few times. This rearrangement joins TRBV6-5 to TRBJ2-3; TRBD1 agrees at 8 bases. The CDR3 length is 15 residues. Trimming cost V 6 bases and J 1 base; bases outside gene matches: 6. The germline V gene has CDR1 MNHEY and CDR2 SVGAGI. Written as DNA, the CDR3 is TGTGCCAGCAGACGAGGACAGGGCGGCACAGATACGCAGTATTTT. Its protein product is CASRRGQGGTDTQYF.

V usage is TRBV29-1 and J usage is TRBJ2-5; perhaps TRBD2 as D (5 bases). V was shortened by 2 bases and J by 4 bases, with 11 bases between the two germline ends. Germline V gene data show CDR1 as SQVTM and CDR2 as ANQGSEA. This CDR3 contains 13 residues. CDR3 in DNA: TGCAGCGTTGAATTGTCTAGCAGAGAGACCCAGTACTTC. It yields the protein CSVELSSRETQYF.

V usage is TRBV19 and J usage is TRBJ2-6; no definite D call. Germline CDR1 reads LNHDA; CDR2 reads SQIVND (reference sequence). V was pared by 10 bases and J by 5 bases, with 6 bases between. CDR3 size: 11 residues. The chain's CDR3 is CATARANVLTF. The CDR3, as DNA: TGTGCCACTGCGAGGGCCAACGTCCTGACTTTC.

The V call is TRBV7-6, the J call TRBJ1-6; 9 bases are a match to TRBD1. The germline V gene encodes CDR1 SGHVS and CDR2 FNYEAQ. This CDR3 has 14 residues. Trimming cost V 1 base and J 10 bases; bases outside gene matches: 2. The CDR3: CASSLDRGPSPLHF. CDR3 DNA sequence: TGTGCCAGCAGCTTAGACAGGGGGCCCTCACCCCTCCACTTT.

The chain combines TRBV29-1 with TRBJ2-1; 8 bases are a match to TRBD2. Looked up from germline, CDR1 is SQVTM and CDR2 is ANQGSEA. V was pared by 6 bases and J by 7 bases, with 14 bases of the junction left unmatched. The CDR3 sequence is 15 residues long. The CDR3 here is CSVANGGGRGNEQFF. The CDR3 DNA reads TGCAGCGTCGCAAACGGGGGGGGCCGGGGGAATGAGCAGTTCTTC.

This chain uses TRBV7-2 with TRBJ2-2, with D maybe TRBD2 (6 bases). V dropped 0 bases and J dropped 1 base, with 6 bases sitting between them. CDR3 length equals 15 residues. Germline values: CDR1 SGHTA, CDR2 FQGNSA. CDR3 sequence: CASSLAGGNTGELFF. Here the CDR3 DNA reads TGTGCCAGCAGCTTAGCGGGGGGGAACACCGGGGAGCTGTTTTTT. Supplemented by reference TRBV7-2 and TRBJ2-2, the full variable domain reads GAGVSQSPSNKVTEKGKDVELRCDPISGHTALYWYRQSLGQGLEFLIYFQGNSAPDKSGLPSDRFSAERTGGSVSTLTIQRTQQEDSAVYLCASSLAGGNTGELFFGEGSRLTVL.